This T cell receptor (beta chain) derives from a study of OX40 agonist ivuxolimab in advanced cancers. Whole-study context: Partial responses were observed in three patients, of whom one had hepatocellular carcinoma and two had cutaneous melanoma. Notes on the study in general: Among the lowest levels of clonal expansion were found in partial responders at 0.1-3.0 mg/kg.

Baseline, cycle 4 day 1, and cycle 7 day 1 were the blood sampling points. The repertoire was sequenced with immunoSEQ multiplex PCR; TCRdb's copy has only in-frame clones and lacks some. The sample has around 76,000 clones, about 89% seen once. Trimming removed 6 bases from V and 2 bases from J; junction bases left unmatched: 7. This CDR3 comprises 15 residues. Germline V gene sequence: CDR1 MNHEY, CDR2 SVGAGI. Note on this clone: Its antigen remains unidentified.

Here the sequenced sample was CD4+ or CD8+ T cells sorted from blood, taken in a trial of the OX40 agonist ivuxolimab. The rearrangement links TRBV6-5 to TRBJ1-5, with 7 bases fitting TRBD1. The receptor comes from an adult with an advanced solid tumor such as melanoma, head and neck, liver or kidney cancer. The CDR3 bases are TGTGCCAGCAGCCACTCAGGGACAGGCAATCAGCCCCAGCATTTT. It specifies CASSHSGTGNQPQHF.